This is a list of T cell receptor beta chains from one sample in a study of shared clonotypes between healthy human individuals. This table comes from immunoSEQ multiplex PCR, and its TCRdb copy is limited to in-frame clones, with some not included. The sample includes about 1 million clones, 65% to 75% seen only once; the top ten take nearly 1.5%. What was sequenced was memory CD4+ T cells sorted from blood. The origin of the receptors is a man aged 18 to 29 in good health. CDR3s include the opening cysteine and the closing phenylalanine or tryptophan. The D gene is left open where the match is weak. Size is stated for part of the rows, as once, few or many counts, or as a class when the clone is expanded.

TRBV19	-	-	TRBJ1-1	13	TGTGCCGTTCAGGCAAGGGCGGACACTGAAGCTTTCTTT	CAVQARADTEAFF
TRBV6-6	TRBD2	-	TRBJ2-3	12	TGTGCCAGCAGTCGGGGGACTACCTCGCAGTATTTT	CASSRGTTSQYF
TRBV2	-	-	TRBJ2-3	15	TGTGCCAGCAGTTCAGACGGGATTAGCACAGATACGCAGTATTTT	CASSSDGISTDTQYF
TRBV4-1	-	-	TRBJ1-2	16	TGCGCCAGCAGCCAAGGAAACCAACCTACCTTCTATGGCTACACCTTC	CASSQGNQPTFYGYTF
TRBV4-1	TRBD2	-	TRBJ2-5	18	TGCGCCAGCAGCCGGACTATCAGGACTAGCGGGGATGGAGAGACCCAGTACTTC	CASSRTIRTSGDGETQYF
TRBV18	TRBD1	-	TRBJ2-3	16	TGTGCCAGCTCACCACCCACGGGACAGGAGACAGATACGCAGTATTTT	CASSPPTGQETDTQYF
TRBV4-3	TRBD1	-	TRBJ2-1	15	TGCGCCAGCAGCCAAGCCATAGGGGGCAGGAATGAGCAGTTCTTC	CASSQAIGGRNEQFF
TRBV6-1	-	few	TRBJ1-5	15	TGTGCCAGCAGTGACAACGGGAATAGCAATCAGCCCCAGCATTTT	CASSDNGNSNQPQHF
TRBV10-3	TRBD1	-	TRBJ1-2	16	TGTGCCATCAGTGGGCAGGGGGAGAGGTCTAACTATGGCTACACCTTC	CAISGQGERSNYGYTF
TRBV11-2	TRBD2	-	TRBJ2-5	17	TGTGCCAGCAGCTTAACGACTAGCGGGAGCGGGCAAGAGACCCAGTACTTC	CASSLTTSGSGQETQYF
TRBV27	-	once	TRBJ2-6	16	TGTGCCAGCAAGGTTAGTAGGGGCTCTGGGGCCAACGTCCTGACTTTC	CASKVSRGSGANVLTF
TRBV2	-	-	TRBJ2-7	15	TGTGCCAGCAGGAATCGTGGGGGGAGCTCCTACGAGCAGTACTTC	CASRNRGGSSYEQYF
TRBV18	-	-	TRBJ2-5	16	TGTGCCAGCTCACCACGACGGGGGAACTTGGGGGAGACCCAGTACTTC	CASSPRRGNLGETQYF
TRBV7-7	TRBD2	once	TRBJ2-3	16	TGTGCTAGCAGCGCCATAGCGGGGTTAGGCACAGATACGCAGTATTTT	CASSAIAGLGTDTQYF
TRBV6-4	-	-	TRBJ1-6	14	TGTGCCAGCAATGTCGGTGGGGTAGATTCACCCCTCCACTTT	CASNVGGVDSPLHF
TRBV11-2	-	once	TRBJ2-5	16	TGTGCCAGCAGCTTAGATGCGTGGGCGGGGCAAGAGACCCAGTACTTC	CASSLDAWAGQETQYF
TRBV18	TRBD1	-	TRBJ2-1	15	TGTGCCAGCTCAACCATGGACAGGGATTACAATGAGCAGTTCTTC	CASSTMDRDYNEQFF
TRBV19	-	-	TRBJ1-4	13	TGTGCCAGTAAGGCGGGGGCTAATGAAAAACTGTTTTTT	CASKAGANEKLFF
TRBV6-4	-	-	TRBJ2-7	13	TGTGCCTGCCGACAGGTTCTCTCCTACGAGCAGTACTTC	CACRQVLSYEQYF
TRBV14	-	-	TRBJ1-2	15	TGTGCCAGCAGCCGTGTGACAGGAAACAACTATGGCTACACCTTC	CASSRVTGNNYGYTF
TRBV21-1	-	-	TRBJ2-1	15	TGTGCCAGCAAGGGACTAGCGGAATTTCACAATGAGCAGTTCTTC	CASKGLAEFHNEQFF
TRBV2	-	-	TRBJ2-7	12	TGTGCCAGCAGTGAATGGGTACTCGAGCAGTACTTC	CASSEWVLEQYF
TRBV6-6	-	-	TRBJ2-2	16	TGTGCCAGCACTTCAAGCACAGGCACGAACACCGGGGAGCTGTTTTTT	CASTSSTGTNTGELFF
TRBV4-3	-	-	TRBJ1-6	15	TGCGCCAGCAGCCAAGATAGAGGGTTGGGTTCACCCCTCCACTTT	CASSQDRGLGSPLHF
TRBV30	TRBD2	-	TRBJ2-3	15	TGTGCCTGGAGTGTGTCTAGCGGGAGCACAGATACGCAGTATTTT	CAWSVSSGSTDTQYF
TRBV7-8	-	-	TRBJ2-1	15	TGTGCCAGCAGCTTAGCGGGTGGATACTACAATGAGCAGTTCTTC	CASSLAGGYYNEQFF
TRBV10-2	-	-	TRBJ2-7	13	TGCGCCAGCACCGATCCCCTCGGATACGAGCAGTACTTC	CASTDPLGYEQYF
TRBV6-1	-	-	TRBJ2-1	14	TGTGCCAGTCGCTGGGGTCAATTAGTAGATGAGCAGTTCTTC	CASRWGQLVDEQFF
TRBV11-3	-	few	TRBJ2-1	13	TGTGCCAGCAGCTTAGAGGAGGACAATGAGCAGTTCTTC	CASSLEEDNEQFF
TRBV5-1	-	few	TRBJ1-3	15	TGCGCCAGCAGCTTGAGCAGTAGCTCTGGAAACACCATATATTTT	CASSLSSSSGNTIYF
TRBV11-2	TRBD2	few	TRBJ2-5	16	TGTGCCAGCAGCCTTGGACTAGCGGGACAACAAGAGACCCAGTACTTC	CASSLGLAGQQETQYF
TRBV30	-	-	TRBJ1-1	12	TGTGCCTGGAGGCGGTTGAACACTGAAGCTTTCTTT	CAWRRLNTEAFF
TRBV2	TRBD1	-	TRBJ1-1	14	TGTGCCAGCAGTGAAGCTTTGGGGACAGCTGAAGCTTTCTTT	CASSEALGTAEAFF
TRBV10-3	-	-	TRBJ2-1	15	TGTGCCATCAAAAGTCAGGCAGGGTATAGTAGTGAGCAGTTCTTC	CAIKSQAGYSSEQFF
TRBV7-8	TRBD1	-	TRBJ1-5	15	TGTGCCAGCAGCTTTGACAGGGTCGGGTATCAGCCCCAGCATTTT	CASSFDRVGYQPQHF